What follows are 18 T cell receptor beta chains derived from one specimen sequenced in a study of spatial heterogeneity in lung cancer. Overall study results and limits: Tumor mutation count correlated with how many alpha and beta TCRs expanded intratumorally.

Which antigens these TCRs recognize remains unknown. A single record per CDR3 protein comes from TCRdb applying MiXCR to the 5' RACE reads. The profile shows 2,500 or so distinct CDR3 sequences, approximately 1.3% of them singletons. Indicated time point: sample taken at primary tumor resection. Sample: lung tumor tissue, taken at surgery. These receptors all come from a male donor with early-stage non-small cell lung cancer.

This clonotype qualifies as medium-sized. The V call is TRBV20-1, the J call TRBJ1-2; D is unresolved. The CDR3 runs 14 residues. Germline assignment: CDR1 DFQATT and CDR2 SNEGSKA (reference sequence). With 1 base removed from V and 1 base from J, the gap between germline ends came to 10 bases. CDR3 sequence (DNA): TGCAGTGCTAGAGTACCAGGAGATAACTATGGCTACACCTTC. Residues: CSARVPGDNYGYTF.

Many counts were recorded for this clonotype. The chain links TRBV7-3 to TRBJ2-4; the D call may be TRBD1 or TRBD2 (6 bases each). Germline values: CDR1 SGHTA, CDR2 FQGTGA. This CDR3 contains 15 residues. V was pared by 3 bases and J by 0 bases, with 9 bases between. The CDR3 DNA reads TGTGCCAGCAGCTTGGGGGGCACAGCCAAAAACATTCAGTACTTC. Encoded protein: CASSLGGTAKNIQYF.

This clonotype qualifies as medium-sized. The V gene is TRBV11-2, the J gene TRBJ2-2, with 9 nucleotides matching TRBD1. The CDR3 is 17 amino acids. The V segment lost 0 bases and the J segment 2 bases; nucleotides outside the gene matches: 4. Germline CDR1 and CDR2: SGHAT and FQNNGV. The DNA of the CDR3 is TGTGCCAGCAGCTTAGACTGGGACAGGGCCAACACCGGGGAGCTGTTTTTT. This codes for CASSLDWDRANTGELFF.

This clonotype qualifies as medium-sized (0.01 to 0.1%). The V and J genes are TRBV6-5 and TRBJ2-7; D possibly corresponds to TRBD2 (6 bases). Germline V gene data show CDR1 as MNHEY and CDR2 as SVGAGI. V was cut by 2 bases and J by 6 bases, with 11 bases left in between. There are 13 residues in the CDR3. The CDR3: CASSYGGSGEQYF. The CDR3 DNA reads as TGTGCCAGCAGTTACGGAGGGTCGGGCGAGCAGTACTTC.

By share, this clonotype ranks as large. The chain couples TRBV7-9 to TRBJ2-3; perhaps TRBD1 as D (5 bases). The CDR3 spans 14 residues. V was trimmed by 5 bases and J by 0 bases, leaving 9 bases between them. Germline loops: CDR1 SEHNR, CDR2 FQNEAQ (reference sequence). The CDR3 spells CASSPGASTDTQYF. Here the CDR3 DNA reads TGTGCCAGCAGCCCTGGGGCTAGCACAGATACGCAGTATTTT.

This clonotype came up many times. Written as DNA, the CDR3 is TGTGCCAGCAGCCATAAGTACGGCCAAGAGACCCAGTACTTC. Translated, it gives CASSHKYGQETQYF. The chain couples TRBV7-2 to TRBJ2-5; no clear D gene. CDR1 is SGHTA and CDR2 is FQGNSA in the germline V gene. There are 14 residues in the CDR3. V was clipped by 5 bases and J by 1 base, with 11 bases between them.

By share of the sample, this clonotype is medium-sized. The rearrangement links TRBV13 to TRBJ2-5, with a weak D call TRBD1 (6 bases). The germline V gene has CDR1 PRHDT and CDR2 FYEKMQ (reference sequence). The CDR3 loop spans 15 amino acids. V was trimmed by 5 bases and J by 2 bases, leaving 15 bases between them. The CDR3 loop reads CASSRRDTGQETQYF. As DNA, the CDR3 is TGTGCCAGCAGCAGACGGGACACTGGACAAGAGACCCAGTACTTC.

This clonotype qualifies as medium-sized. The rearrangement uses TRBV18 and TRBJ2-1; D remains ambiguous. V was clipped by 6 bases and J by 0 bases, with 3 bases between them. This CDR3 is 12 amino acids long. CDR1 is KGHSH and CDR2 is LQKENI in the germline V gene. CDR3 nucleotide sequence: TGTGCCAGCTCGACCTCCTACAATGAGCAGTTCTTC. Protein sequence: CASSTSYNEQFF.

Within the sample, this clonotype is medium-sized. The rearrangement links TRBV2 to TRBJ2-2; TRBD1 aligns across 8 bases. Per germline, CDR1 SNHLY and CDR2 FYNNEI. Losses at the gene ends were 7 bases for V and 4 bases for J; bases not matched to a gene: 8. The CDR3 is 15 amino acids. The CDR3 region has the DNA TGTGCCAGCAACCCAAGAACAGGGGGCACCGGGGAGCTGTTTTTT. Encoded protein: CASNPRTGGTGELFF.

This clonotype is classed as medium-sized. The chain recombines TRBV20-1 with TRBJ1-1, with a tentative D call TRBD1 (5 bases). V was pared by 5 bases and J by 1 base, with 17 bases between. The CDR3 sequence is 15 residues long. CDR1 and CDR2 (germline): DFQATT, SNEGSKA (reference sequence). CDR3 sequence: CSAAIPGRSNTEAFF. CDR3 sequence (DNA): TGCAGTGCTGCGATTCCGGGACGCTCGAACACTGAAGCTTTCTTT.

This clonotype is deemed medium-sized. The V gene is TRBV5-4, the J gene TRBJ2-1; either TRBD1 or TRBD2 may fit D (5 bases each). Trimming left V 5 bases short and J 6 bases short, with 12 bases between. Looked up from germline, CDR1 is SGHNT and CDR2 is YYREEE (reference sequence). CDR3 length: 13 residues. The CDR3 loop reads CASSTGLRNEQFF. The DNA of the CDR3 is TGTGCCAGCAGTACAGGACTGCGCAATGAGCAGTTCTTC.

This clonotype is labeled as medium-sized (0.01 to 0.1%). V usage is TRBV20-1 and J usage is TRBJ2-3; 8 nucleotides align to TRBD1. J gave up 3 bases and V 6 bases, and 11 bases lay outside the gene matches. This CDR3 is built from 15 residues. Germline CDR1 DFQATT, CDR2 SNEGSKA (reference sequence). CDR3 protein: CSAPRGLARTDTQYF. CDR3 sequence (DNA): TGCAGTGCCCCCAGGGGGCTCGCGAGGACAGATACGCAGTATTTT.

This clonotype was seen many times. The chain joins TRBV2 to TRBJ2-5; D gene unclear. CDR1 SNHLY and CDR2 FYNNEI come from the germline V gene. CDR3 length equals 15 residues. V was pared by 4 bases and J by 2 bases, with 14 bases between. The CDR3 sequence: CASSGTDSRQETQYF. CDR3 nucleotides: TGTGCCAGCAGTGGAACGGATTCTCGGCAAGAGACCCAGTACTTC.

This clonotype is judged medium-sized (0.01 to 0.1%). This chain uses TRBV5-5 with TRBJ2-3; the match to TRBD2 covers 8 bases. J lost 1 base, V lost 3 bases, and 7 bases had no gene match. Germline CDR1 and CDR2: SGHKS and YYEKEE (reference sequence). CDR3 size: 16 residues. CDR3 DNA: TGTGCCAGCAGCTACCTTAGCGGGGTGGGCACAGATACGCAGTATTTT. Translated: CASSYLSGVGTDTQYF.

This clonotype is classed as medium-sized. The J gene is TRBJ2-7, the V gene TRBV5-1, with D tentatively TRBD1 or TRBD2 (5 bases each). The CDR3 length is 15 residues. CDR1 is SGHRS and CDR2 is YFSETQ in the germline V gene. Trimming pared 0 bases from V and 5 bases from J, leaving 15 bases between. This CDR3 is CASSLAPSGTHEQYV. The CDR3 bases are TGCGCCAGCAGCTTGGCCCCGTCGGGGACCCACGAGCAGTACGTC.

This clonotype was detected many times. The gene calls are TRBV6-1 and TRBJ1-2, with a weak D call TRBD1 (5 bases). V gave up 4 bases and J gave up 1 base, with 13 bases separating them. The V gene's germline CDR1 is MNHNS and CDR2 SASEGT. The CDR3 is 15 residues long. CDR3 nucleotide sequence: TGTGCCAGCAGTGGAGGGGTCCTTTTTAACTATGGCTACACCTTC. The encoded protein is CASSGGVLFNYGYTF.

This clonotype was counted at least ten times. The chain combines TRBV5-1 with TRBJ2-3; D remains ambiguous. Trimming cost V 2 bases and J 0 bases, with 7 bases left between them. CDR3 length: 14 residues. Germline assignment: CDR1 SGHRS and CDR2 YFSETQ. DNA of the CDR3: TGCGCCAGCAGCTTATCGGACAGCACAGATACGCAGTATTTT. This sequence encodes CASSLSDSTDTQYF.

There are many counts of this clonotype. J is TRBJ2-2 and V is TRBV19; no definite D call. The CDR3 has 14 residues. Germline assignment: CDR1 LNHDA and CDR2 SQIVND (reference sequence). V was shortened by 6 bases and J by 5 bases, with 13 bases between the two germline ends. The CDR3 is CASRLRRDTGELFF. CDR3 coding DNA: TGTGCCAGTAGACTGAGAAGGGATACCGGGGAGCTGTTTTTT.